The present T cell receptor (beta chain) was sequenced within a study of shared clonotypes between healthy human individuals. Germline CDR1 MDHEN, CDR2 SYDVKM. V lost 4 bases, J lost 0 bases, and 10 bases lay in between. The CDR3 sequence is 15 residues long. Naive-designated CD8 cells lacked CD45RO, were positively enriched for CCR7, and omitted terminally differentiated effector memory CD45RA+ cells. TCRdb's table, derived via immunoSEQ multiplex PCR, lists solely in-frame clones and lacks some. The data contain about 2.2 million clones, around 93% of them seen just once; the ten biggest clones take up less than 2%.

The rearrangement uses TRBV28 and TRBJ2-4; D gene ambiguous. This clonotype was sampled from a man younger than 35 in good health. Some clones in this sample may be carry-over from other donors' samples. The sequenced sample was naive CD8+ T cells from PBMCs. CDR3 bases: TGTGCCAGCAGTTCCCTGCTACTAGCCAAAAACATTCAGTACTTC. Its translation: CASSSLLLAKNIQYF.